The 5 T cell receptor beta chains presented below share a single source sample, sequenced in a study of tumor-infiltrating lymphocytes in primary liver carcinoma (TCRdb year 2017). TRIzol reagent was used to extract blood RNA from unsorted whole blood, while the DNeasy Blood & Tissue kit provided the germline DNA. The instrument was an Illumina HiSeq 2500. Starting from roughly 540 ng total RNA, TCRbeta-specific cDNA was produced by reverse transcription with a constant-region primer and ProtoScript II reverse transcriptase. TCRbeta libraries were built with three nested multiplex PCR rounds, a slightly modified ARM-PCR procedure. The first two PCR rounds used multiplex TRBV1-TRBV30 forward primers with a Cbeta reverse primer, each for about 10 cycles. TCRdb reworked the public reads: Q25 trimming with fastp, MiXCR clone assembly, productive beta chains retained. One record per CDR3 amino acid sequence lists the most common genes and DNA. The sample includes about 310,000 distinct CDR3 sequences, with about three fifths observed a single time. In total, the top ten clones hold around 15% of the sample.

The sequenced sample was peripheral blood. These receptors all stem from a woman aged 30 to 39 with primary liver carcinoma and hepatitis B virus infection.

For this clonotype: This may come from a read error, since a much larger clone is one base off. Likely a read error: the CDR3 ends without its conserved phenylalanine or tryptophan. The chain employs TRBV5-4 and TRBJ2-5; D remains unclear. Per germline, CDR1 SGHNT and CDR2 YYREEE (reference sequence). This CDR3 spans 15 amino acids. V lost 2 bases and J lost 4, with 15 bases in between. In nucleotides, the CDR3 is TGTGCCAGCAGCTTTGGCACGGTACGAGGAGAGACCCAGTACTCC. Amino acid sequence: CASSFGTVRGETQYS.

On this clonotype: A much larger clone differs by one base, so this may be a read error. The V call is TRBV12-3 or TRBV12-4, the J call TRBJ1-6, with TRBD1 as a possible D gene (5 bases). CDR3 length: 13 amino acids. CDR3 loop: CATQGQYNSHLHF. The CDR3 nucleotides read TGTGCCACTCAGGGCCAATATAATTCACACCTCCACTTT.

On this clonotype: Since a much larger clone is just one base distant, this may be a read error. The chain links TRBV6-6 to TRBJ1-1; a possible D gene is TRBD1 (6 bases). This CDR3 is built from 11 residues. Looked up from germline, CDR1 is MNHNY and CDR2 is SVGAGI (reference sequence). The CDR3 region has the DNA TGTGCCAGCAGTTGGGACACTGGAGCTTTCTTT. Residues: CASSWDTGAFF.

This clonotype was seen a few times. Here the CDR3 reads CASSVGRDGYTF. The CDR3 DNA reads TGTGCCAGCAGCGTGGGGCGAGATGGCTACACCTTC. This chain links TRBV9 with TRBJ1-2; weak D call: TRBD1 (5 bases). Germline V gene sequence: CDR1 SGDLS, CDR2 YYNGEE. The V gene lost 2 bases and the J gene lost 6 bases, with 8 bases spanning the gap. This CDR3 has 12 amino acids.

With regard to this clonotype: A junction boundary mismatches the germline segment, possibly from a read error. The CDR3 sequence: CACSQDWGQPNQPQHF. CDR3 nucleotide sequence: TGCGCCTGCAGCCAAGATTGGGGACAGCCCAATCAGCCCCAACATTTT. The chain uses TRBV4-3 and TRBJ1-5; 7 positions agree with TRBD1. Germline V gives CDR1 LGHNA, CDR2 YSLEER. The CDR3 has 16 amino acids.